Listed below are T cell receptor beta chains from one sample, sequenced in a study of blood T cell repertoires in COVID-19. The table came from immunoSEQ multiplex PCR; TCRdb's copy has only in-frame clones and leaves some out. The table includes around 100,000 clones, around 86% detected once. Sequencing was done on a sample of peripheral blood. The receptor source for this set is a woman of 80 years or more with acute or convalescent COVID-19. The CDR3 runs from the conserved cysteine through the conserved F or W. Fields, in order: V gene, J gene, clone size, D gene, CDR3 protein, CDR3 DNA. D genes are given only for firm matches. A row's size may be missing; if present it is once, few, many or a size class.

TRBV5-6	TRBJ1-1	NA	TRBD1	CASSLSDRMWTEAFF	TGTGCCAGCAGCCTTTCGGACAGGATGTGGACTGAAGCTTTCTTT
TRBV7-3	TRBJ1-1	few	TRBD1	CASSSTGGASEAFF	TGTGCCAGCAGCTCGACAGGGGGCGCGTCTGAAGCTTTCTTT
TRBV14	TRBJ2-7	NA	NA	CASSERGLFSYEQYF	TGTGCCAGCAGTGAAAGGGGACTCTTCTCCTACGAGCAGTACTTC
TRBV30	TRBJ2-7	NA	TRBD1	CAWSFSRAGGHEQYF	TGTGCCTGGAGTTTTTCAAGGGCAGGGGGCCACGAGCAGTACTTC
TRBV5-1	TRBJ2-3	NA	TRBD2	CASSLAGGPTDTQYF	TGCGCCAGCAGCTTGGCGGGAGGGCCAACAGATACGCAGTATTTT
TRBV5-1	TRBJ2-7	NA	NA	CASSREGEVPSREQYF	TGCGCCAGCAGCCGAGAGGGCGAGGTCCCCTCTCGGGAGCAGTACTTC
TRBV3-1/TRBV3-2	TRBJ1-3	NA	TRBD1	CASSQRGQKSSGNTIYF	TGTGCCAGCAGCCAGAGGGGACAGAAGAGTTCTGGAAACACCATATATTTT
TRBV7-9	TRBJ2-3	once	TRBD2	CASSFPGLAGGTDTQYF	TGTGCCAGCAGCTTTCCGGGACTAGCGGGAGGAACAGATACGCAGTATTTT
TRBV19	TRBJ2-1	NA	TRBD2	CASMRAGSYNEQFF	TGTGCCAGTATGCGAGCGGGATCATACAATGAGCAGTTCTTC
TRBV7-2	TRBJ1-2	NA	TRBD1	CASSLTTGGSGYTF	TGTGCCAGCAGCTTAACTACAGGGGGCTCTGGCTACACCTTC
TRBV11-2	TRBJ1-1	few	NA	CASSLGGRMNTEAFF	TGTGCCAGCAGCTTGGGGGGACGAATGAACACTGAAGCTTTCTTT
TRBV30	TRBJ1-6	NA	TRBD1	CAWSGTGNSPLHF	TGTGCCTGGAGTGGGACAGGGAATTCACCCCTCCACTTT
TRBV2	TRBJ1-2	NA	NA	CASSGLPGYTF	TGTGCCAGCAGTGGTCTTCCTGGCTACACCTTC
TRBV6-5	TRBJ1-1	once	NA	CASTKQENTEAFF	TGTGCCAGCACAAAACAGGAGAACACTGAAGCTTTCTTT
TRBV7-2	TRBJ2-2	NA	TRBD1	CASSSGQITGELFF	TGTGCCAGCAGCTCGGGACAGATCACCGGGGAGCTGTTTTTT
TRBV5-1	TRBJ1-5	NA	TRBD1	CASSSGTESQPQHF	TGCGCCAGCAGCTCCGGGACAGAAAGTCAGCCCCAGCATTTT